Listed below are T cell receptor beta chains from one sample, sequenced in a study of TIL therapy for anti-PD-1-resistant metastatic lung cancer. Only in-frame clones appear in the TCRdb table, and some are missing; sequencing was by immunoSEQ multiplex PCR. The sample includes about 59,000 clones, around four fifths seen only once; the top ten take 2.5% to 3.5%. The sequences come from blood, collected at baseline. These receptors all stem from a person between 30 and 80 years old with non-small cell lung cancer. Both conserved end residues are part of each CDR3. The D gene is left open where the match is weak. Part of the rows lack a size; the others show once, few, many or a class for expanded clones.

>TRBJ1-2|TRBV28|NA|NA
CASREAGSSGYTF
TGTGCCAGCAGGGAGGCAGGGTCAAGTGGCTACACCTTC
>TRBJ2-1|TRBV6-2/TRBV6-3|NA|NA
CASSYKVDEQFF
TGTGCCAGCAGTTACAAGGTAGATGAGCAGTTCTTC
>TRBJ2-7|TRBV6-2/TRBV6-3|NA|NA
CASSYSTDTRVWGSYEQYF
TGTGCCAGCAGTTACTCGACCGACACCAGGGTTTGGGGGAGTTACGAGCAGTACTTC
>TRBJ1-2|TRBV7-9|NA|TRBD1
CASSWDSNYGYTF
TGTGCCAGCAGCTGGGACAGTAACTATGGCTACACCTTC
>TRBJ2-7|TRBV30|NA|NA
CAWSVQGIEQYF
TGTGCCTGGAGTGTACAGGGTATCGAGCAGTACTTC
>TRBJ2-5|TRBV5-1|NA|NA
CASSLPGKSETQYF
TGCGCCAGCAGCTTGCCCGGGAAGTCTGAGACCCAGTACTTC
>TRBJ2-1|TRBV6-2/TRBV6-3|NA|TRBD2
CASSILPGTSGMNEQFF
TGTGCCAGCAGTATCCTCCCCGGGACTAGCGGGATGAATGAGCAGTTCTTC
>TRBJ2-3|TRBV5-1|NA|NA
CASSFDARTQYF
TGCGCCAGCAGCTTTGACGCCAGGACGCAGTATTTT
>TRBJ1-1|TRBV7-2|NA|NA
CASSLEGGRTEAFF
TGTGCCAGCAGCTTAGAAGGGGGGCGTACTGAAGCTTTCTTT
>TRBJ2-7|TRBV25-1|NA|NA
CASSGQPSYEQYF
TGTGCCAGCAGTGGACAGCCCTCCTACGAGCAGTACTTC
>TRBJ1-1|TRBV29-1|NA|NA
CSVVGPQVYGTEAFF
TGCAGCGTTGTCGGGCCTCAGGTTTATGGCACTGAAGCTTTCTTT
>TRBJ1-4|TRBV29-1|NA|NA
CSVDGQGATNEKLFF
TGCAGCGTTGATGGGCAGGGCGCAACTAATGAAAAACTGTTTTTT
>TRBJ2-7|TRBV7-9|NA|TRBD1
CASSRDRAQAYEQYF
TGTGCCAGCAGCCGAGACAGGGCCCAAGCCTACGAGCAGTACTTC
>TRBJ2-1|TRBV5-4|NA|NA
CASSALPGTYNEQFF
TGTGCCAGCAGCGCCCTCCCGGGGACCTACAATGAGCAGTTCTTC
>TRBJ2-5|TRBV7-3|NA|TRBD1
CASSLGQGFETQYF
TGTGCCAGCAGCTTAGGACAGGGATTCGAGACCCAGTACTTC
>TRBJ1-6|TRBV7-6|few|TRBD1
CASSPELIQGDNSPLHF
TGTGCCAGCAGCCCTGAACTTATACAGGGGGATAATTCACCCCTCCACTTT
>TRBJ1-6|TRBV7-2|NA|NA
CASSLGTNNSPLHF
TGTGCCAGCAGCTTAGGGACTAATAATTCACCCCTCCACTTT
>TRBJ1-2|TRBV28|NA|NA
CAISTGAYGYTF
TGTGCCATATCCACAGGAGCCTATGGCTACACCTTC
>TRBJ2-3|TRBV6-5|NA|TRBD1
CASSYTLRQGQDTQYF
TGTGCCAGCAGTTACACCCTTAGACAGGGGCAAGATACGCAGTATTTT
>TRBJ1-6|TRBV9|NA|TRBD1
CASSPQSRQGNSPLHF
TGTGCCAGCAGCCCCCAATCCAGACAGGGAAATTCACCCCTCCACTTT
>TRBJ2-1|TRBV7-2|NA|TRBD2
CASSSRGGSGNEQFF
TGTGCCAGCAGCTCCCGCGGGGGGTCGGGCAATGAGCAGTTCTTC
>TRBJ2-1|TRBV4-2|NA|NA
CASSLEGGSSYNEQFF
TGTGCCAGCAGCCTCGAGGGGGGTAGCTCCTACAATGAGCAGTTCTTC
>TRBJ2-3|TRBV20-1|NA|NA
CSARDTQYF
TGCAGTGCTAGGGATACGCAGTATTTT
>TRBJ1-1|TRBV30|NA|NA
CAWSAGLNRMNTEAFF
TGTGCCTGGAGTGCGGGGCTTAATCGAATGAACACTGAAGCTTTCTTT
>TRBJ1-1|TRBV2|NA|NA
CASRRRREGSTEAFF
TGTGCCAGCAGGAGGAGACGCGAGGGGTCCACTGAAGCTTTCTTT
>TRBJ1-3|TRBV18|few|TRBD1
CASSPPGRGPGNTIYF
TGTGCCAGCTCACCCCCCGGGAGGGGGCCTGGAAACACCATATATTTT
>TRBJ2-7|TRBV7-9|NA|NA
CASSSTRGHPYEQYF
TGTGCCAGCAGCTCCACTCGGGGACACCCCTACGAGCAGTACTTC
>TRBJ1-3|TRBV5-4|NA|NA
CASSSGQFSGNTIYF
TGTGCCAGCAGCTCCGGACAGTTCTCTGGAAACACCATATATTTT
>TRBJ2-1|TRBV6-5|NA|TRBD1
CASSSPPNRGLEQFF
TGTGCCAGCAGTTCCCCTCCGAACAGGGGGCTTGAGCAGTTCTTC
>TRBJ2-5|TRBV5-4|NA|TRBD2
CASSLGSSGRGTETQYF
TGTGCCAGCAGCTTGGGTAGTAGCGGGAGAGGTACAGAGACCCAGTACTTC
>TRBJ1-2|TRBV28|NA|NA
CASSNRVGYTF
TGTGCCAGCAGTAACAGGGTGGGCTACACCTTC
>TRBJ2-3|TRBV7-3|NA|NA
CASSSGVRSTDTQYF
TGTGCCAGCAGCTCAGGAGTGCGGAGCACAGATACGCAGTATTTT
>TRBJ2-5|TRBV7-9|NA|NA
CASNPPSAQETQYF
TGTGCCAGCAACCCTCCGTCGGCCCAAGAGACCCAGTACTTC